These T cell receptor beta chains were read from a single sample in a study of cytomegalovirus exposure and HLA in healthy donors. TCRdb's table, derived via immunoSEQ multiplex PCR, lists solely in-frame clones and lacks some. Of 100,000 to 150,000 clones listed, roughly 90% are singletons. The material sequenced was PBMCs. These receptors all come from a young man in good health and CMV-seronegative. The CDR3 runs from the conserved cysteine through the conserved F or W. D genes are given only for firm matches. Some rows have no size entry. The others give once, few or many, or a class for an expanded clone.

clone_size: NA
v_call: TRBV5-1
j_call: TRBJ2-7
d_call: TRBD1
cdr3_nt: TGCGCCAGCAGCGAGCAGGGACAGGGGCCGTACGAGCAGTACTTC
cdr3_aa: CASSEQGQGPYEQYF

clone_size: NA
v_call: TRBV9
j_call: TRBJ1-3
d_call: NA
cdr3_nt: TGTGCCAGCAGCGTAGATATGGGAGTGGAAAACACCATATATTTT
cdr3_aa: CASSVDMGVENTIYF

clone_size: NA
v_call: TRBV15
j_call: TRBJ1-2
d_call: NA
cdr3_nt: TGTGCCACCAGCAGAGATTCCCGCCACCCTACTAACTATGGCTACACCTTC
cdr3_aa: CATSRDSRHPTNYGYTF

clone_size: NA
v_call: TRBV18
j_call: TRBJ2-7
d_call: NA
cdr3_nt: TGTGCCAGCTCGTCAGCGGACGGGTACGAGCAGTACTTC
cdr3_aa: CASSSADGYEQYF

clone_size: many
v_call: TRBV27
j_call: TRBJ1-3
d_call: NA
cdr3_nt: TGTGCCAGCAGTTACGGGGGTTTCGACTCTGGAAACACCATATATTTT
cdr3_aa: CASSYGGFDSGNTIYF

clone_size: NA
v_call: TRBV6-5
j_call: TRBJ2-2
d_call: NA
cdr3_nt: TGTGCCAGCAGGGGGCCACTCGACACCGGGGAGCTGTTTTTT
cdr3_aa: CASRGPLDTGELFF

clone_size: NA
v_call: TRBV19
j_call: TRBJ1-4
d_call: NA
cdr3_nt: TGTGCCAGTAGTACGTATTACAGGGTCGAAGAAAAACTGTTTTTT
cdr3_aa: CASSTYYRVEEKLFF

clone_size: NA
v_call: TRBV5-4
j_call: TRBJ1-3
d_call: TRBD1
cdr3_nt: TGTGCCAGCAGCTTGGACAGGGGGAACACCATATATTTT
cdr3_aa: CASSLDRGNTIYF

clone_size: NA
v_call: TRBV20-1
j_call: TRBJ1-2
d_call: TRBD1
cdr3_nt: TGCAGTGCTAGAGAGGGTAGGGGGCATTTC
cdr3_aa: CSAREGRGHF

clone_size: NA
v_call: TRBV6-5
j_call: TRBJ1-6
d_call: NA
cdr3_nt: TGTGCCAGCGCACCACAAAATAATTCACCCCTCCACTTT
cdr3_aa: CASAPQNNSPLHF

clone_size: NA
v_call: TRBV6-6
j_call: TRBJ2-1
d_call: TRBD2
cdr3_nt: TGTGCCAGCAGGTGGGAGGGGACCTACAATGAGCAGTTCTTC
cdr3_aa: CASRWEGTYNEQFF

clone_size: NA
v_call: TRBV11-2
j_call: TRBJ2-7
d_call: NA
cdr3_nt: TGTGCCAGCAGCTTAAACGGGTTGGAGCAGTACTTC
cdr3_aa: CASSLNGLEQYF